This TCR beta chain derives from a study of early T cells in non-severe SARS-CoV-2 infection. Study information: Unsorted whole-blood RNA was sequenced in bulk, leaving chains unpaired.

This clonotype was detected ten times or more. Its target is unknown. Trimming at V came to 2 bases and at J to 6 bases, leaving 11 bases not matched to a gene. In germline, CDR1 is SGHRS, CDR2 YFSETQ. The CDR3 totals 16 residues. Study-wide findings and caveats: CD4 and private specificities were missed by VDJdb matching, which favored anti-spike CD8 responses.

As part of library construction, unique molecular identifiers were attached to individual cDNA molecules. TCRdb reanalysed the 5' RACE reads using MiXCR and keeps one entry per CDR3 protein. The table shows 50,000 to 80,000 distinct CDR3 sequences, with 4.9% occurring only once. This rearrangement joins TRBV5-1 to TRBJ2-1, with 7 positions matching TRBD2. The receptor's source is an adult who was a healthcare worker with PCR-confirmed SARS-CoV-2 infection or an uninfected control (not recorded which). Material: whole blood. CDR3: CASSFSPERGSNEQFF. In DNA, the CDR3 is TGCGCCAGCAGCTTCTCCCCTGAGCGGGGTAGCAATGAGCAGTTCTTC.